These T cell receptor beta chains were read from a single sample in a study of regulatory T cells in long-lasting Graves disease. TCRdb reprocessed the multiplex PCR reads with MiXCR, giving one entry per CDR3 protein. The sample holds 300,000 to 350,000 distinct CDR3 sequences; 20% are singletons and the top ten take 25% to 35%. This specimen was peripheral blood mononuclear cells (PBMCs), taken when the disease was refractory, from a patient treated with antithyroid drugs. The origin of the receptors is a female donor with Graves disease. Each CDR3 is given with its conserved first and last residue.

j_call v_call cdr3_aa
TRBJ1-1 TRBV10-3 CAISDPGGKTEAFF
TRBJ1-5 TRBV28 CASSPQGYQPQHF
TRBJ2-7 TRBV28 CASSVLGATAYEQYF
TRBJ1-2 TRBV6-2/TRBV6-3 CASSYSGTGHYGYTF
TRBJ2-7 TRBV29-1 CSVRAGTGAYEQYF
TRBJ1-2 TRBV6-1 CASRRKGQNGYTF
TRBJ1-4 TRBV11-2 CASRQGGANEKLFF
TRBJ1-1 TRBV19 CASSMAPNTEAFF
TRBJ1-1 TRBV4-1 CASIRGTEAFF
TRBJ2-6 TRBV29-1 CSAISGANVLTF
TRBJ2-7 TRBV20-1 CSAWTGDYEQYF
TRBJ2-7 TRBV30 CAWSRGARNEQYF
TRBJ2-7 TRBV10-3 CAITDQLAGGREQYF
TRBJ2-5 TRBV4-1 CASSQDLSGGAVF
TRBJ2-7 TRBV5-1 CASSLAEPSYEQYF
TRBJ1-1 TRBV19 CASSRVAGGQDTEAFF
TRBJ1-6 TRBV5-1 CASSGGQWDSPLHF
TRBJ1-2 TRBV24-1 CATSESGTGPKDYGYTF
TRBJ1-4 TRBV6-1 CASHKNREKLFF
TRBJ2-2 TRBV6-1 CASSSGGESGELFF
TRBJ1-3 TRBV27 CANGRRGIGNTIYF
TRBJ1-1 TRBV3-1 CASSQRRPDRGLVTEAFF
TRBJ2-3 TRBV11-2 CASSSAGGLRDTQYF